This record looks at one TCR beta chain sequence and its context. The sample is drawn from a study of OX40 agonist ivuxolimab in advanced cancers. Here immunoSEQ multiplex PCR was the method, and the copy in TCRdb shows in-frame clones only, minus some. Here the sample spans about 21,000 clones, 80% to 90% being singletons. CDR3 length equals 20 residues. Germline assignment: CDR1 SGHVS and CDR2 FQNEAQ. Unmatched junction bases numbered 21, after V lost 6 bases and J lost 1 base. The specimen was CD4+ or CD8+ T cells sorted from blood, collected in a trial of the OX40 agonist ivuxolimab. V gene TRBV7-8 combines with J gene TRBJ2-3; 8 nucleotides line up with TRBD2. The receptor comes from an adult with an advanced solid tumor such as melanoma, head and neck, liver or kidney cancer. For the CDR3, the DNA is TGTGCCAGCAGTTCTAAGGCTAGCGGGTCCTTATATTATGGCACAGATACGCAGTATTTT. This codes for CASSSKASGSLYYGTDTQYF.